This T cell receptor beta chain was sequenced in a study of blood T cell repertoires in COVID-19. With 1 base removed from V and 1 base from J, the gap between germline ends came to 7 bases. Germline values: CDR1 LGHDT, CDR2 YNNKEL (reference sequence). The CDR3 has 15 residues. Method: immunoSEQ multiplex PCR; TCRdb's copy keeps in-frame clones and lacks some. The sample contains fewer than 350,000 clones, about four fifths of which appear only once. Material: peripheral blood. V is TRBV3-1 (or the pseudogene TRBV3-2) and J is TRBJ2-2; D not resolved. This sequence originates from a woman in her sixties or seventies with active or convalescent COVID-19. The CDR3 nucleotides read TGTGCCAGCAGCCAAGCGTATCGGAACACCGGGGAGCTGTTTTTT. Translation gives CASSQAYRNTGELFF.